This TCR beta chain appears in the sequencing data of a study of shared clonotypes between healthy human individuals. Across the whole study: Aged between 18 and 49, the donors were two women and three men. General study findings and limits: Donor clonotype sharing was expected to depend on sequencing depth. A reduction in generation probabilities was seen for non-shared clonotypes relative to those shared by all four donors.

Germline assignment: CDR1 SNHLY and CDR2 FYNNEI. Losses at the gene ends were 4 bases for V and 7 bases for J; bases not matched to a gene: 5. The CDR3 runs 15 residues. Only Caucasian adults living in Nashville, Tennessee served as donors. This clone occurred a few times. Its antigen is as yet unknown. Sequencing used immunoSEQ multiplex PCR; TCRdb keeps in-frame clones, though not all of them. This table holds about 980,000 clones, approximately 80% found once. The TCR sequence derives from a man younger than 35 in good health. This chain links TRBV2 with TRBJ1-6; 9 nucleotides align to TRBD1. Source material: memory CD4+ T cells sorted from blood. Specified subset: CD45RA-negative fraction. The CDR3 region has the DNA TGTGCCAGCAGTGTATGGGACAGGGAAAATTCACCCCTCCACTTT. Protein: CASSVWDRENSPLHF.